This T cell receptor (beta chain) was captured in a study of T cells after yellow fever vaccination. Study results and caveats: A weaker secondary response peaked on day 5, the primary on day 15.

TCRdb recomputed calls from the 5' RACE reads with MiXCR, one row per CDR3 protein. The table has a few hundred thousand distinct CDR3 sequences, around 7% seen once. This clonotype was seen ten or more times. What it binds is unknown. Trimming cost V 7 bases and J 4 bases, with 13 bases left between them. Germline V lookup: CDR1 SGHVS, CDR2 FQNEAQ. CDR3 size: 13 residues. The genes are TRBV7-8 and TRBJ2-5, with a possible D match to TRBD1 (6 bases). The specimen was PBMCs, collected about 49 days after the first yellow fever vaccination. This clonotype was sampled from a man between 18 and 29 years old who received the YFV17D yellow fever vaccine. In DNA, the CDR3 is TGTGCCAGCACCAAACCCAGGGGAGAGACCCAGTACTTC. Translated: CASTKPRGETQYF.